These 19 T cell receptor beta chains share one sample of origin, sequenced in a study. MiXCR, run by TCRdb on the RT-PCR reads, gives a single entry per CDR3 protein. The profile shows over a thousand distinct CDR3 sequences, 30% to 40% of them singletons. Specimen: memory CD4+ T cells from salivary gland. These receptors were collected from a female donor with primary Sjogren's syndrome.

By its share, this clonotype is medium-sized. This chain uses TRBV5-1 with TRBJ2-3, with TRBD2 matching 9 bases. The V gene's germline CDR1 is SGHRS and CDR2 YFSETQ. J lost 3 bases, V lost 0 bases, and 5 bases had no gene match. This CDR3 region has 16 residues. The CDR3 loop is CASSLGASGVTDTQYF. The CDR3 DNA reads TGCGCCAGCAGCTTGGGCGCTAGCGGGGTTACAGATACGCAGTATTTT. The entire variable domain, with the rest obtained from reference TRBV5-1 and TRBJ2-3, is as follows: KAGVTQTPRYLIKTRGQQVTLSCSPISGHRSVSWYQQTPGQGLQFLFEYFSETQRNKGNFPGRFSGRQFSNSRSEMNVSTLELGDSALYLCASSLGASGVTDTQYFGPGTRLTVL.

The chain has TRBV6-5 and TRBJ2-1, with TRBD1 matching over 11 bases. Germline V gene data show CDR1 as MNHEY and CDR2 as SVGAGI. This CDR3 has 15 amino acids. Germline trimming cut 6 bases from V and 2 bases from J; bases unmatched to any gene: 3. The CDR3 DNA reads as TGTGCCAGCAGCCGGACAGGGGGCCCCTACAATGAGCAGTTCTTC. Protein: CASSRTGGPYNEQFF.

This sequence joins TRBV10-3 and TRBJ1-2; D not resolved. The CDR3 extends over 15 amino acids. The V end lost 3 bases, the J end lost 0 bases, and 11 bases lay between the germline ends. Germline V CDR1 and CDR2: ENHRY, SYGVKD. This chain's CDR3 is CAISDRTRANYGYTF. CDR3 bases: TGTGCCATCAGTGATAGGACTAGAGCTAACTATGGCTACACCTTC.

This chain uses TRBV7-3 with TRBJ1-1; D perhaps matches TRBD1 (6 bases). The CDR3 spans 13 residues. V lost 6 bases and J lost 1, with 9 bases in between. Germline V lookup: CDR1 SGHTA, CDR2 FQGTGA. The DNA of the CDR3 is TGTGCCAGCAGTCAGGACAGGAACACTGAAGCTTTCTTT. Translating gives CASSQDRNTEAFF.

This clonotype appeared many times. This chain connects TRBV18 to TRBJ1-5; maybe TRBD1 (5 bases). The V gene's germline CDR1 is KGHSH and CDR2 LQKENI. The CDR3 has 13 residues. V was pared by 6 bases and J by 5 bases, with 11 bases between. The CDR3 DNA reads TGTGCCAGCTCGACAGTAGGTGATCAGCCCCAGCATTTT. As protein: CASSTVGDQPQHF.

This chain joins TRBV29-1 and TRBJ1-2, with no clear D. Germline CDR1 and CDR2: SQVTM and ANQGSEA. The length of the CDR3 is 11 residues. Trimming took off 6 bases at V and 4 bases at J, with 9 bases between the two ends. For the CDR3, the DNA is TGCAGCGTGCCAACGCCCTATGGCTACACCTTC. Amino acids: CSVPTPYGYTF.

This clonotype qualifies as large. The chain uses TRBV6-1 and TRBJ2-7; 7 nucleotides match TRBD1. V lost 5 bases and J lost 1; bases outside the gene matches: 5. This CDR3 region has 14 residues. CDR1 is MNHNS, CDR2 SASEGT, per germline. CDR3 in DNA: TGTGCCAGCAGTAGAGGACAGGAATCCTACGAGCAGTACTTC. It encodes CASSRGQESYEQYF.

V and J are TRBV11-2 and TRBJ2-3, with TRBD2 matching over 13 bases. The CDR3 runs to 14 residues. V shed 7 bases and J 11 bases; nucleotides not matched to a gene: 9. Germline values: CDR1 SGHAT, CDR2 FQNNGV. CDR3 in amino acids: CASKGTSGVGEQYF. The CDR3 nucleotides read TGTGCCAGCAAAGGGACTAGCGGGGTGGGTGAGCAGTATTTT.

This clonotype qualifies as medium-sized. The V gene is TRBV5-1, the J gene TRBJ2-1, with D possibly matching TRBD1 (7 bases). The CDR3 has 12 amino acids. Per the germline V gene, CDR1 is SGHRS and CDR2 is YFSETQ. The V end lost 5 bases, the J end lost 9 bases, and 12 bases lay between the germline ends. CDR3 sequence reads: CASRQGGGEQFF. CDR3 nucleotide sequence: TGCGCCAGCAGGCAGGGGGGAGGTGAGCAGTTCTTC.

This clonotype is hyperexpanded. The chain joins TRBV12-3 or TRBV12-4 to TRBJ2-1; D tentatively reads TRBD1 or TRBD2 (5 bases each). V was clipped by 5 bases and J by 9 bases, with 11 bases between them. The CDR3 contains 12 residues. CDR3 in amino acids: CASSPQRGEQFF. Written as DNA, the CDR3 is TGTGCCAGCAGTCCACAGAGGGGTGAGCAGTTCTTC.

This clonotype is medium-sized by share. This sequence joins TRBV5-1 and TRBJ2-1, with a possible D match to TRBD2 (6 bases). Germline-derived CDR1 and CDR2 are SGHRS and YFSETQ. The ends were cut back, 4 bases at V and 7 bases at J, with 27 bases in the middle. This CDR3 contains 18 residues. In nucleotides, the CDR3 is TGCGCCAGCAGCCCCCGTGGAGGACCACCGGGCGGGAATAATGAGCAGTTCTTC. It is translated as CASSPRGGPPGGNNEQFF.

By its share, this clonotype is large. The CDR3, as DNA: TGTGCCAGCAGCTTAGGGGTCTATGGCTACACCTTC. This encodes CASSLGVYGYTF. This chain connects TRBV7-2 to TRBJ1-2; D is undetermined. Germline V gives CDR1 SGHTA, CDR2 FQGNSA. This CDR3 spans 12 amino acids. V was trimmed by 1 base and J by 4 bases, leaving 4 bases between them.

By share of the sample, this clonotype is medium-sized. V and J are TRBV2 and TRBJ2-1, with D possibly called TRBD1 or TRBD2 (6 bases each). Germline V gene data show CDR1 as SNHLY and CDR2 as FYNNEI. V shed 8 bases and J shed 9 bases, with 20 bases lying between them. The CDR3 spans 14 residues. The CDR3 loop is CASGSSGARSEQFF. Here the CDR3 DNA reads TGTGCCAGCGGGTCTTCGGGGGCGCGTAGTGAGCAGTTCTTC.

This clonotype was observed a single time. The gene calls are TRBV6-5 and TRBJ1-3, with D perhaps TRBD1 (5 bases). With 6 bases removed from V and 0 bases from J, the gap between germline ends came to 12 bases. Germline V gives CDR1 MNHEY, CDR2 SVGAGI. CDR3 length: 15 amino acids. The CDR3 DNA follows: TGTGCCAGCAGAGGGGTCAGGAGCTCTGGAAACACCATATATTTT. Protein product: CASRGVRSSGNTIYF.

This clonotype is medium-sized in the sample. The chain has TRBV20-1 and TRBJ2-1, with 11 bases fitting TRBD2. The CDR3 runs 17 residues. In germline, CDR1 is DFQATT, CDR2 SNEGSKA (reference sequence). V gave up 1 base and J gave up 1 base; unmatched junction bases: 6. The CDR3 loop is CSARVSGGAFSYNEQFF. CDR3 DNA sequence: TGCAGTGCTAGAGTTAGCGGGGGGGCGTTTTCCTACAATGAGCAGTTCTTC.

This clonotype is labeled as medium-sized (0.01 to 0.1%). The gene calls are TRBV5-4 and TRBJ2-1, with D uncertain. The V gene lost 4 bases and the J gene lost 5 bases, with 10 bases spanning the gap. The CDR3 consists of 13 residues. Germline V gene sequence: CDR1 SGHNT, CDR2 YYREEE (reference sequence). CDR3 protein: CASSESPDNEQFF. CDR3 nucleotide sequence: TGTGCCAGCAGCGAGTCCCCGGACAATGAGCAGTTCTTC. Full variable domain (remainder filled in from reference TRBV5-4 and TRBJ2-1): ETGVTQSPTHLIKTRGQQVTLRCSSQSGHNTVSWYQQALGQGPQFIFQYYREEENGRGNFPPRFSGLQFPNYSSELNVNALELDDSALYLCASSESPDNEQFFGPGTRLTVL.

This clonotype was found once. This CDR3 is CASSPYNWGGGTQYF. The CDR3 nucleotides are TGTGCCAGCAGTCCCTATAATTGGGGTGGCGGTACGCAGTATTTT. J is TRBJ2-3 and V is TRBV27; D not resolved. There are 15 residues in the CDR3. V lost 5 bases to trimming and J lost 8 bases, with 20 bases between them. The germline CDR1 and CDR2 sequences are MNHEY and SMNVEV (reference sequence).

Relative to its sample, this clonotype is medium-sized. The J gene is TRBJ1-1, the V gene TRBV20-1; D is possibly TRBD1 (5 bases). V was pared by 5 bases and J by 1 base, with 11 bases between. Germline CDR1 is DFQATT and CDR2 is SNEGSKA (reference sequence). This CDR3 is built from 13 residues. The CDR3 coding sequence is TGCAGTGCTCAACCCGACAGGAACACTGAAGCTTTCTTT. Protein sequence: CSAQPDRNTEAFF.

The chain uses TRBV28 and TRBJ2-7; D not resolved. Germline V gene data show CDR1 as MDHEN and CDR2 as SYDVKM. V was shortened by 1 base and J by 3 bases, with 1 base between the two germline ends. The CDR3 loop spans 11 amino acids. CDR3 sequence (DNA): TGTGCCAGCAGTTTATACTACGAGCAGTACTTC. Translated, it gives CASSLYYEQYF. Full variable domain (missing parts from reference TRBV28 and TRBJ2-7): DVKVTQSSRYLVKRTGEKVFLECVQDMDHENMFWYRQDPGLGLRLIYFSYDVKMKEKGDIPEGYSVSREKKERFSLILESASTNQTSMYLCASSLYYEQYFGPGTRLTVT.